Listed below are T cell receptor beta chains from one sample, sequenced in a study of CD8 T cells in ankylosing spondylitis. TCRdb passed the 5' RACE reads through MiXCR, listing each CDR3 protein once. The sample records approximately 150,000 distinct CDR3 sequences, roughly 17% being singletons. Input material: blood, either unsorted or a sorted T cell fraction (not recorded which). The receptors come from a male donor with ankylosing spondylitis. Both conserved end residues are part of each CDR3. A D gene is named only where the DNA matches it firmly. Clone size is stated in some rows and not others, as once, few, many or a class when expanded.

abundance	j_gene	v_gene	d_gene	CDR3nt	CDR3aa
few	TRBJ2-7	TRBV11-1	TRBD2	TGTGCCAGCAGTTGGACTAGCGGGAGCACAGAGAACGAGCAGTACTTC	CASSWTSGSTENEQYF
-	TRBJ2-7	TRBV4-3	-	TGCGCCAGCAGCCAAGGTTTCGCGGGAATGACCTACGAGCAGTACTTC	CASSQGFAGMTYEQYF
few	TRBJ1-1	TRBV2	-	TGTGCCAGCAGTGTCCTAGTGCGAGGGATGAACACTGAAGCTTTCTTT	CASSVLVRGMNTEAFF
many	TRBJ2-2	TRBV5-1	-	TGCGCCAGCAGCCGGGGCTTGAACACCGGGGAGCTGTTTTTT	CASSRGLNTGELFF
few	TRBJ2-3	TRBV5-1	TRBD2	TGCGCCAGCAGCACCCGGACTAGCCCGCCCTTGACAGATACGCAGTATTTT	CASSTRTSPPLTDTQYF
-	TRBJ2-7	TRBV28	-	TGTGCCAGCAGTCCCCCGGGCGACTACGAGCAGTACTTC	CASSPPGDYEQYF
many	TRBJ2-7	TRBV7-9	TRBD1	TGTGCCAGCAGCTCGGGACAGGGGGGTTGGCACTACGAGCAGTACTTC	CASSSGQGGWHYEQYF
-	TRBJ2-1	TRBV20-1	-	TGCAGTGCTAGAGATCGTTCGGAGTCGGGCTCCTACAATGAGCAGTTCTTC	CSARDRSESGSYNEQFF
-	TRBJ2-2	TRBV5-1	-	TGCGCCAGCAGCGCAGTAGCCGGGGAGCTGTTTTTT	CASSAVAGELFF
many	TRBJ1-2	TRBV29-1	TRBD1	TGCAGCGCGGACAGGGGAAACTATGGCTACACCTTC	CSADRGNYGYTF
few	TRBJ2-7	TRBV4-1	-	TGCGCCAGCAGCCAAGTGGAAGGGGGAGTCTCCGAGCAGTACTTC	CASSQVEGGVSEQYF
-	TRBJ1-1	TRBV29-1	-	TGCAGCGTCTTGATAGGGGGGAACACTGAAGCTTTCTTT	CSVLIGGNTEAFF
few	TRBJ1-1	TRBV27	-	TGTGCCAGCAGTTTAGGAATGGGGGGGCAAGGTGAAGCTTTCTTT	CASSLGMGGQGEAFF
-	TRBJ1-1	TRBV7-9	-	TGTGCCAGCAGCCCCTCGACAACCGAAGCTTTCTTT	CASSPSTTEAFF
-	TRBJ2-3	TRBV7-9	TRBD2	TGTGCCAGCAGCTCCGGTCTAGCGGGGGCTGACAAGTATACGCAGTATTTT	CASSSGLAGADKYTQYF
-	TRBJ2-7	TRBV19	TRBD1	TGTGCCAGAATGACAGGGTCTTACCACGAGCAGTACTTC	CARMTGSYHEQYF
few	TRBJ2-5	TRBV12-3/TRBV12-4	TRBD2	TGTGCCAGCAGTTACGCGGGGAGCGGGAGAAGCGGGGGCCAGTACTTC	CASSYAGSGRSGGQYF
few	TRBJ1-2	TRBV2	-	TGTGCCAGCAGACCCCCTCCGGATGGGTGGTATGGCTACACCTTC	CASRPPPDGWYGYTF
few	TRBJ2-7	TRBV6-1	TRBD1	TGTGCCATCCCCGGACAGGGGGTAGACGAGCAGTACTTC	CAIPGQGVDEQYF
few	TRBJ1-5	TRBV27	-	TGTGCCAGCAGTTATGGCTCGGGGCAGCCCCAGCATTTT	CASSYGSGQPQHF
few	TRBJ2-6	TRBV12-3/TRBV12-4	-	TGTGCCAGCAGCCCCGGGGGTACAATCTCTGGGGCCAACGTCCTGACTTTC	CASSPGGTISGANVLTF
-	TRBJ1-2	TRBV29-1	-	TGCAGCACTGCTGGAGGGTCTAACTATGGCTACACCTTC	CSTAGGSNYGYTF
many	TRBJ1-2	TRBV20-1	-	TGCAGTGCCCGCATTAACTATGGCTACACCTTC	CSARINYGYTF
once	TRBJ2-7	TRBV18	-	TGTGCCAGCTCACCGCCTCAAAGGACAGACTACGAGCAGTACTTC	CASSPPQRTDYEQYF
few	TRBJ1-1	TRBV27	-	TGTGCCACCCAGGGTGGCACTGAAGCTTTCTTT	CATQGGTEAFF
-	TRBJ2-7	TRBV27	TRBD2	TGTGCCAGCAGTTTAACTAGCGGCCTCTACGAGCAGTACTTC	CASSLTSGLYEQYF
few	TRBJ1-2	TRBV27	TRBD1	TGTGCCAGCAGTTCCGGGACAGAAAACTATGGCTACACCTTC	CASSSGTENYGYTF
few	TRBJ2-3	TRBV4-3	TRBD2	TGCGCCAGCAGCCAAGATATTAGCGGGAGCTCCACAGATACGCAGTATTTT	CASSQDISGSSTDTQYF
few	TRBJ1-5	TRBV7-9	-	TGTGCCAGCAGCTTAGGGGGGATTGGTCAGCCCCAGCATTTT	CASSLGGIGQPQHF
few	TRBJ1-5	TRBV4-1	-	TGCGCCAGCAGCCAAGACAGGGGAAATAATCAGCCCCAGCATTTT	CASSQDRGNNQPQHF
few	TRBJ2-7	TRBV27	-	TGTGCCAGCGGCAGGGAGGCCGAGCAGTACTTC	CASGREAEQYF
few	TRBJ2-1	TRBV7-2	TRBD1	TGTGCCAGCAGCTTAAGGACAGGGCCCTACAATGAGCAGTTCTTC	CASSLRTGPYNEQFF
few	TRBJ1-5	TRBV24-1	-	TGTGCCACCAGTGATTGGTCAGGGGACGGCAATCAGCCCCAGCATTTT	CATSDWSGDGNQPQHF
medium-sized	TRBJ1-5	TRBV9	TRBD1	TGTGCCAGCAGCGGGACAGGGAATGCGAATCAGCCCCAGCATTTT	CASSGTGNANQPQHF
many	TRBJ2-1	TRBV29-1	-	TGCAGCGTTGGTTTGGGAGTCTCCTACAATGAGCAGTTCTTC	CSVGLGVSYNEQFF
-	TRBJ2-1	TRBV7-2	-	TGTGCCAGCAGCTTTGGAGGGGACCATGAGCAGTTCTTC	CASSFGGDHEQFF
-	TRBJ2-7	TRBV7-9	-	TGTGCCAGCAGCTTGACACAGGGAGGACAAATCTACGAGCAGTACTTC	CASSLTQGGQIYEQYF
-	TRBJ2-7	TRBV20-1	TRBD2	TGCAGTGCCCCAGGGAGCGGGAGAAAGTACGAGCAGTACTTC	CSAPGSGRKYEQYF
once	TRBJ2-2	TRBV6-5	-	TGTGCCAGCAGCCACTCGGGGATCGGGGAGCTGTTTTTT	CASSHSGIGELFF
few	TRBJ2-1	TRBV4-3	TRBD1	TGCGCCAGCAGCGGACGGACAGGGTGGGGCGATGAGCAGTTCTTC	CASSGRTGWGDEQFF
-	TRBJ2-2	TRBV2	-	TGTGCCAGCAGTCGTGCCGGGGAGCTGTTTTTT	CASSRAGELFF
-	TRBJ2-4	TRBV11-2	-	TGTGCCAGCAGCTTGGGGGGGCTAGCCAAAAACATTCAGTACTTC	CASSLGGLAKNIQYF
few	TRBJ2-1	TRBV27	TRBD2	TGTGCCAGCATTTTGACTAGCGGACTCTACAATGAGCAGTTCTTC	CASILTSGLYNEQFF
-	TRBJ1-1	TRBV20-1	-	TGCAGTGTAACATATGGGGGCTACACTGAAGCTTTCTTT	CSVTYGGYTEAFF
-	TRBJ2-3	TRBV12-3/TRBV12-4	TRBD1	TGTGCCAGCAGTGATACAGGGGGCCACGATACGCAGTATTTT	CASSDTGGHDTQYF
few	TRBJ2-3	TRBV12-3/TRBV12-4	TRBD2	TGTGCCAGCAGCTTAGCGGGCATGGGGGTTACGCAGTATTTT	CASSLAGMGVTQYF
once	TRBJ2-3	TRBV7-8	TRBD2	TGTGCCAGCAGCCTCGGACTAGGTAGCACAGATACGCAGTATTTT	CASSLGLGSTDTQYF
-	TRBJ1-1	TRBV29-1	-	TGCAGCGTTGAACCCAGGGGCCTCCTTAACACTGAAGCTTTCTTT	CSVEPRGLLNTEAFF
few	TRBJ2-1	TRBV3-1	-	TGTGCCAGCAGCCCCCCGGATCGGGACTATGAGCAGTTCTTC	CASSPPDRDYEQFF
few	TRBJ2-7	TRBV7-8	-	TGTGCCAGCAGCTTAGTCCGAGACCCAGCCTACGAGCAGTACTTC	CASSLVRDPAYEQYF
-	TRBJ2-1	TRBV28	TRBD2	TGTGCCAGCAGACCTAACCTAGCGGGAGTGGGGGAGCAGTTCTTC	CASRPNLAGVGEQFF
many	TRBJ2-7	TRBV5-1	TRBD2	TGCGCCAGCAGCGGGGGACTAGCGGGAGCCTACGAGCAGTACTTC	CASSGGLAGAYEQYF
-	TRBJ2-7	TRBV28	-	TGTGCCAGCAGACGAGAGACCTACGAGCAGTACTTC	CASRRETYEQYF
-	TRBJ1-1	TRBV5-8	-	TGTGCCAGCAGCTTTGACAGGGAAGCTTTCTTT	CASSFDREAFF
few	TRBJ2-1	TRBV7-9	TRBD2	TGTGCCAGCAGCACTACTAGCGGGAGATCCTACAATGAGCAGTTCTTC	CASSTTSGRSYNEQFF
-	TRBJ2-7	TRBV28	TRBD1	TGTGCCAGCAAATATGACAGGGTTTACGAGCAGTACTTC	CASKYDRVYEQYF
few	TRBJ1-2	TRBV27	-	TGTACTGCGGGGTGGGGCTACACCTTC	CTAGWGYTF